The 30 T cell receptor beta chains in this list originate from one sample, sequenced in a study of T cells in localized non-small cell lung cancer. Only in-frame clones appear in the TCRdb table, and some are missing; sequencing was by immunoSEQ multiplex PCR. The profile shows over 2,000 clones, roughly 29% of them singletons. Sequenced here: normal lung tissue next to the tumor, sampled before any cancer treatment. These receptors originate from a man aged 40 to 75 with stage I lung adenocarcinoma.

The chain employs TRBV10-1 and TRBJ1-6; maybe TRBD1 (6 bases). Trimming took 6 bases from V and 5 from J, leaving 17 bases between them. CDR1 is WNHNN and CDR2 is SYGVQD in the germline V gene (reference sequence). The CDR3 is made up of 16 amino acids. CDR3 region: CASRGVGGIDNSPLHF. The CDR3, as DNA: TGCGCCAGCAGGGGGGTCGGGGGCATCGATAATTCACCCCTCCACTTT.

CDR3 sequence: CASSVSTGGLGEQFF. For the CDR3, the DNA is TGTGCCAGCAGTGTCTCGACAGGGGGATTGGGGGAGCAGTTCTTC. V and J are TRBV6-8 and TRBJ2-1; 9 bases map to TRBD1. Losses at the gene ends were 5 bases for V and 10 bases for J; bases not matched to a gene: 12. Germline values: CDR1 MNHGY, CDR2 SAAAGT. This CDR3 region has 15 residues.

The chain is built from TRBV18 and TRBJ1-1; 11 bases align to TRBD1. CDR3 size: 14 residues. Germline trimming cut 6 bases from V and 5 bases from J; bases unmatched to any gene: 5. Germline lookup yields CDR1 KGHSH and CDR2 LQKENI. The CDR3 is CASSAGTGGTEAFF. The DNA for the CDR3 is TGTGCCAGCTCGGCCGGGACAGGGGGGACTGAAGCTTTCTTT.

V is TRBV9 and J is TRBJ1-3; D is perhaps TRBD1 (5 bases). V was trimmed by 3 bases and J by 0 bases, leaving 10 bases between them. Germline V CDR1 and CDR2: SGDLS, YYNGEE. This CDR3 has 15 residues. The CDR3 nucleotides are TGTGCCAGCAGCGCGACAGACATCTCTGGAAACACCATATATTTT. Its protein product is CASSATDISGNTIYF.

By share, this clone counts as medium-sized. J is TRBJ2-2 and V is TRBV6-8, with TRBD1 identical over 7 bases. The CDR3 totals 14 residues. Germline V gene sequence: CDR1 MNHGY, CDR2 SAAAGT. The trim removed 10 bases at V and 2 bases at J, leaving 7 bases unmatched. Here the CDR3 reads CATIRDSNTGELFF. CDR3 nucleotides: TGTGCCACTATAAGGGACAGCAACACCGGGGAGCTGTTTTTT.

This clone was found a few times. The rearrangement uses TRBV19 and TRBJ1-5; 7 bases map to TRBD1. J gave up 5 bases and V 7 bases, and 14 bases lay outside the gene matches. The CDR3 consists of 16 residues. CDR1 and CDR2 (germline): LNHDA, SQIVND (reference sequence). CDR3 in DNA: TGTGCCAGTATGGGAGGGGGCGTATTTCCCGATCAGCCCCAGCATTTT. Translating it yields CASMGGGVFPDQPQHF.

This clone is deemed large (0.1 to 1%). The rearrangement uses TRBV19 and TRBJ2-3; TRBD2 might be the D (7 bases). Trimming took 8 bases from V and 1 from J, leaving 10 bases between them. This CDR3 has 13 residues. CDR1 and CDR2 (germline): LNHDA, SQIVND (reference sequence). The CDR3 DNA sequence: TGTGCCAGTCGGCGGGGGCGCACAGATACGCAGTATTTT. As protein: CASRRGRTDTQYF.

Concerning this clone: The DNA holds an ambiguous or unread base, and X denotes its residue. J is TRBJ2-3 and V is TRBV11-3; 7 nucleotides match TRBD2. CDR3 length equals 17 residues. The V and J ends lost 0 bases and 6 bases, in that order; junction bases with no gene match: 12. In germline, CDR1 is SGHNT, CDR2 YENEEA. The CDR3 loop is CASSLEIXGGEADTQYF. In DNA form, the CDR3 reads TGTGCCAGCAGCTTAGAGATTGMGGGGGGGGAGGCGGATACGCAGTATTTT.

This chain's CDR3 is CASSYAGGRNTEAFF. In DNA, the CDR3 is TGTGCCAGCAGTTACGCCGGGGGAAGGAACACTGAAGCTTTCTTT. The chain couples TRBV6-8 to TRBJ1-1; D possibly corresponds to TRBD1 (5 bases). The CDR3 has 15 residues. Germline V gives CDR1 MNHGY, CDR2 SAAAGT. V lost 2 bases and J 1 base, leaving 11 bases between the germline ends.

V and J are TRBV5-1 and TRBJ1-3, with D possibly TRBD1 on 5 matching bases. Germline CDR1 reads SGHRS; CDR2 reads YFSETQ. Trimming left V 2 bases short and J 0 bases short, with 15 bases between. The CDR3 covers 17 residues. CDR3 amino acids: CASSLTGTARSGNTIYF. CDR3 DNA sequence: TGCGCCAGCAGCTTAACCGGGACGGCCCGCTCTGGAAACACCATATATTTT.

The chain links TRBV7-2 to TRBJ1-1; 9 positions agree with TRBD1. This CDR3 comprises 13 residues. The germline V gene has CDR1 SGHTA and CDR2 FQGNSA. After removal of 4 bases from V and 4 bases from J, the junction contained 1 base not matched to a gene. The DNA of the CDR3 is TGTGCCAGCAGCTCGGGACAGGGCACTGAAGCTTTCTTT. Protein: CASSSGQGTEAFF.

In its sample, this clone was seen once. The chain recombines TRBV30 with TRBJ2-1; 7 nucleotides align to TRBD1. There are 13 residues in the CDR3. V trimming: 6 bases; J trimming: 8 bases; junction bases outside the gene matches: 10. Germline V gene data show CDR1 as GTSNPN and CDR2 as SVGIG (reference sequence). The CDR3 nucleotides read TGTGCCTGTTCCCGGGACAGCGCCCATGAGCAGTTCTTC. Its translation: CACSRDSAHEQFF.

In its sample, this clone was seen a few times. In DNA, the CDR3 is TGTGCCAGCAGCCAGTCTTTGTCCGGGACAGGGTCTTCCTACGAGCAGTACTTC. This encodes CASSQSLSGTGSSYEQYF. V gene TRBV14 combines with J gene TRBJ2-7; 9 bases match TRBD1. The CDR3 totals 18 residues. With V trimmed by 3 bases and J by 1 base, 13 bases remained unmatched. Germline CDR1 reads SGHDN; CDR2 reads FVKESK.

CDR3: CASSRRGLANQETQYF. DNA of the CDR3: TGTGCCAGCAGCCGGAGGGGACTAGCTAATCAAGAGACCCAGTACTTC. The chain links TRBV7-2 to TRBJ2-5; 9 nucleotides line up with TRBD2. CDR1 is SGHTA and CDR2 is FQGNSA in the germline V gene. V shed 5 bases, J shed 2 bases, and the junction held 9 bases outside the gene matches. This CDR3 is 16 amino acids long.

This chain joins TRBV27 and TRBJ2-3, with D perhaps given as TRBD1 or TRBD2 (5 bases each). This CDR3 is built from 14 residues. The germline V gene has CDR1 MNHEY and CDR2 SMNVEV (reference sequence). Trimming removed 5 bases from V and 3 bases from J, with 12 bases in between. This CDR3 is CASSQGRETDTQYF. CDR3 DNA sequence: TGTGCCAGCAGTCAAGGCAGGGAGACAGATACGCAGTATTTT.

This rearrangement joins TRBV4-1 to TRBJ2-7; 9 bases map to TRBD1. The ends lost 4 bases at V and 5 bases at J; junction bases unmatched: 15. The length of the CDR3 is 17 residues. Germline-derived CDR1 and CDR2 are MGHRA and YSYEKL. CDR3 region: CASSLTPPGQGSHEQYF. The CDR3 coding sequence is TGCGCCAGCAGCCTAACCCCCCCGGGACAGGGATCCCACGAGCAGTACTTC.

Concerning this clone: The CDR3 end falls 1 residue outside the read, so it is completed with the germline J gene. The chain couples TRBV10-3 to TRBJ1-5, with 7 positions matching TRBD1. CDR1 and CDR2 from the germline V gene are ENHRY and SYGVKD. The CDR3 extends over 15 amino acids. V gave up 1 base and J gave up 2 bases; unmatched junction bases: 2. CDR3 loop: CAISEFGQGNQPQHF. The covered CDR3 bases are TGTGCCATCAGTGAGTTCGGACAGGGCAATCAGCCCCAGCAT.

The chain combines TRBV11-3 with TRBJ2-7, with 10 positions matching TRBD1. Germline V gives CDR1 SGHNT, CDR2 YENEEA. This CDR3 region has 15 residues. J was trimmed by 3 bases and V by 4 bases; bases with no gene match: 6. The CDR3 sequence: CASSSSTGGGYEQYF. In DNA form, the CDR3 reads TGTGCCAGCAGCTCCTCGACAGGGGGCGGCTACGAGCAGTACTTC.

This clone has a handful of counts. The chain combines TRBV11-3 with TRBJ2-7, with 10 bases fitting TRBD2. This CDR3 contains 15 residues. Germline V gives CDR1 SGHNT, CDR2 YENEEA. Losses at the gene ends were 5 bases for V and 2 bases for J; bases not matched to a gene: 6. CDR3: CASSPSGGLTYEQYF. The CDR3 region has the DNA TGTGCCAGCAGCCCTAGCGGGGGCCTAACCTACGAGCAGTACTTC.

V usage is TRBV11-3 and J usage is TRBJ1-2; the match to TRBD1 covers 9 bases. Germline loops: CDR1 SGHNT, CDR2 YENEEA. The CDR3 loop spans 17 amino acids. The V and J ends lost 5 bases and 1 base, in that order; junction bases with no gene match: 11. CDR3 in DNA: TGTGCCAGCAGCAAGGGATCCGGGACAGGGAGTAACTATGGCTACACCTTC. Translating it yields CASSKGSGTGSNYGYTF.

The CDR3 coding sequence is TGTGCCAGCAGCAGAGACAGGGTAGCTGGAAACACCATATATTTT. It specifies CASSRDRVAGNTIYF. The chain has TRBV9 and TRBJ1-3; 7 bases line up with TRBD1. Per the germline V gene, CDR1 is SGDLS and CDR2 is YYNGEE. The ends lost 4 bases at V and 2 bases at J; junction bases unmatched: 6. This CDR3 comprises 15 residues.

V is TRBV28 and J is TRBJ1-4; tentative D call: TRBD1 (6 bases). The V and J ends lost 1 base and 13 bases respectively, with 19 bases between them. Per the germline V gene, CDR1 is MDHEN and CDR2 is SYDVKM. The CDR3 extends over 15 amino acids. Here the CDR3 DNA reads TGTGCCAGCAGTTTATCGTCCAGGGGAAGGGGGGGACTGTTTTTT. Its translation is CASSLSSRGRGGLFF.

The chain uses TRBV19 and TRBJ1-3; 7 nucleotides agree with TRBD1. V lost 7 bases and J lost 0; bases outside the gene matches: 9. Germline V gene sequence: CDR1 LNHDA, CDR2 SQIVND (reference sequence). The CDR3 spans 16 residues. The CDR3 sequence is CASTPGTALSGNTIYF. DNA of the CDR3: TGTGCCAGTACCCCCGGGACAGCACTCTCTGGAAACACCATATATTTT.

This chain links TRBV18 with TRBJ1-6, with D unclear. Germline values: CDR1 KGHSH, CDR2 LQKENI. This CDR3 is 15 amino acids long. V lost 1 base, J lost 10 bases, and 14 bases lay in between. The CDR3 DNA reads as TGTGCCAGCTCACCACAAGGAGGATCGTACTCACCCCTCCACTTT. It encodes CASSPQGGSYSPLHF.

By share, this clone counts as large. This chain uses TRBV6-8 with TRBJ2-2; 8 nucleotides agree with TRBD2. J lost 1 base, V lost 5 bases, and 3 bases had no gene match. The CDR3 extends over 15 amino acids. Germline CDR1 reads MNHGY; CDR2 reads SAAAGT. The CDR3 nucleotides are TGTGCCAGCAGTATTAGCGGGGAGAACACCGGGGAGCTGTTTTTT. As protein: CASSISGENTGELFF.

The rearrangement joins TRBV30 to TRBJ1-1, with D perhaps matching TRBD1 (6 bases). Trimming removed 8 bases from V and 3 bases from J, with 13 bases in between. In germline, CDR1 is GTSNPN, CDR2 SVGIG (reference sequence). The CDR3 spans 12 residues. Written as DNA, the CDR3 is TGTGCCGGGACCACAGGGTACACTGAAGCTTTCTTT. Translated, it gives CAGTTGYTEAFF.

The V gene is TRBV6-8, the J gene TRBJ1-5; the D is unclear. Trimming removed 6 bases from V and 10 bases from J, with 16 bases in between. Germline loops: CDR1 MNHGY, CDR2 SAAAGT. The CDR3 is 13 residues long. CDR3 region: CASSEGAGVPQHF. In nucleotides, the CDR3 is TGTGCCAGCAGCGAGGGCGCGGGTGTACCCCAGCATTTT.

Within the sample, this clone is medium-sized. V usage is TRBV6-8 and J usage is TRBJ2-7, with D perhaps given as TRBD1 or TRBD2 (5 bases each). The CDR3 length is 13 residues. CDR1 and CDR2 (germline): MNHGY, SAAAGT. V was pared by 7 bases and J by 4 bases, with 14 bases between. Written as DNA, the CDR3 is TGTGCCAGCATGGGGGATGGGTGGTACGAGCAGTACTTC. It specifies CASMGDGWYEQYF.

This clone is labeled large. The V and J genes are TRBV30 and TRBJ1-5; D might be TRBD1 (6 bases). Per germline, CDR1 GTSNPN and CDR2 SVGIG (reference sequence). The V end was cut by 5 bases, the J end by 1 base, with 12 bases between. The CDR3 length is 14 residues. The CDR3 here is CAWSAGTSNQPQHF. In DNA, the CDR3 is TGTGCCTGGTCAGCAGGGACAAGCAATCAGCCCCAGCATTTT.

V gene TRBV30 combines with J gene TRBJ1-6; D is ambiguous. Germline loops: CDR1 GTSNPN, CDR2 SVGIG (reference sequence). CDR3 length: 14 amino acids. Trimming took 0 bases from V and 7 from J, leaving 10 bases between them. The chain's CDR3 is CAWSVGQSNSPLHF. CDR3 nucleotides: TGTGCCTGGAGTGTCGGGCAGTCGAATTCACCCCTCCACTTT.